This entry lists 10 T cell receptor beta chains sequenced from one sample in a study of T cell changes during pregnancy in multiple sclerosis. The table came from immunoSEQ multiplex PCR; TCRdb's copy has only in-frame clones and leaves some out. The sample holds around 100,000 clones, about 92% seen once. Specimen: peripheral blood, collected in the second trimester of pregnancy. All receptors come from a female donor with multiple sclerosis, enrolled in a pregnancy study.

The chain couples TRBV29-1 to TRBJ2-3, with TRBD1 matching over 7 bases. With V trimmed by 0 bases and J by 2 bases, 8 bases remained unmatched. This CDR3 region has 16 residues. Per the germline V gene, CDR1 is SQVTM and CDR2 is ANQGSEA. CDR3 amino acids: CSVEDVQGSNTDTQYF. In DNA, the CDR3 is TGCAGCGTTGAAGACGTACAGGGGTCGAACACAGATACGCAGTATTTT.

The DNA of the CDR3 is TGTGCCAGCAGTTCCGAGCGGTGGAATACTGAAGCTTTCTTT. Its translation is CASSSERWNTEAFF. The chain carries TRBV28 and TRBJ1-1; D gene uncertain. The V gene lost 4 bases and the J gene lost 5 bases, with 14 bases spanning the gap. Germline loops: CDR1 MDHEN, CDR2 SYDVKM. The CDR3 has 14 residues. The full variable domain, in which reference TRBV28 and TRBJ1-1 provide the parts outside the CDR3, is DVKVTQSSRYLVKRTGEKVFLECVQDMDHENMFWYRQDPGLGLRLIYFSYDVKMKEKGDIPEGYSVSREKKERFSLILESASTNQTSMYLCASSSERWNTEAFFGQGTRLTVV.

V is TRBV7-8 and J is TRBJ1-1, with 11 positions matching TRBD1. There are 15 residues in the CDR3. The junction had 3 bases not matched to a gene; V was cut back by 5 bases and J by 1 base. CDR1 SGHVS and CDR2 FQNEAQ come from the germline V gene. CDR3 bases: TGTGCCAGCAGCGGGACAGGGGGATGGAACACTGAAGCTTTCTTT. Residues: CASSGTGGWNTEAFF.

V is TRBV18 and J is TRBJ1-2; 8 bases fit TRBD1. Germline V gene lookup returns CDR1 KGHSH and CDR2 LQKENI. The CDR3 covers 14 residues. V lost 3 bases, J lost 6 bases, and 6 bases stayed unmatched. The CDR3 coding sequence is TGTGCCAGCTCACCGGGGGCAGGGGGCAATGGCTACACCTTC. Translation: CASSPGAGGNGYTF.

The chain couples TRBV4-1 to TRBJ2-5; TRBD2 aligns across 9 bases. CDR1 MGHRA and CDR2 YSYEKL come from the germline V gene. V dropped 3 bases and J dropped 3; count of bases not matched to a gene: 11. The CDR3 totals 17 residues. DNA of the CDR3: TGCGCCAGCAGCCATGGCGGGGGGGCCAGGGTAGAAGAGACCCAGTACTTC. Encoded protein: CASSHGGGARVEETQYF.

The chain uses TRBV28 and TRBJ2-7; 7 bases agree with TRBD1. Germline trimming cut 8 bases from V and 3 bases from J; bases unmatched to any gene: 7. Germline-derived CDR1 and CDR2 are MDHEN and SYDVKM. This CDR3 has 13 residues. The CDR3 sequence is CASGRDSLYEQYF. The CDR3 DNA reads as TGTGCCAGCGGACGGGACAGCCTCTACGAGCAGTACTTC.

This rearrangement joins TRBV5-4 to TRBJ2-7, with 11 bases matching TRBD1. The CDR3 contains 15 residues. With 0 bases clipped from V and 7 bases from J, the junction kept 6 bases outside the gene matches. Germline V gene sequence: CDR1 SGHNT, CDR2 YYREEE (reference sequence). CDR3 DNA sequence: TGTGCCAGCAGCTTGGGCGGACAGGGGGCGCGGGAGCAGTACTTC. Residues: CASSLGGQGAREQYF.

The V and J genes are TRBV4-1 and TRBJ2-1; 9 bases are shared with TRBD2. The CDR3 has 16 residues. V was pared by 4 bases and J by 1 base, with 5 bases of the junction left unmatched. Germline-derived CDR1 and CDR2 are MGHRA and YSYEKL. In DNA, the CDR3 is TGCGCCAGCAGCCCGAGACTAGCGGCGTCCTACAATGAGCAGTTCTTC. Its translation is CASSPRLAASYNEQFF.

This chain links TRBV5-6 with TRBJ1-4; 8 nucleotides match TRBD1. The junction had 8 bases not matched to a gene; V was cut back by 3 bases and J by 4 bases. This CDR3 has 16 amino acids. Germline-derived CDR1 and CDR2 are SGHDT and YYEEEE. This CDR3 reads CASSWWQGAFNEKLFF. DNA of the CDR3: TGTGCCAGCAGCTGGTGGCAGGGGGCTTTTAATGAAAAACTGTTTTTT.

The rearrangement joins TRBV28 to TRBJ1-1, with D possibly matching TRBD1 (5 bases). In germline, CDR1 is MDHEN, CDR2 SYDVKM. The CDR3 has 17 residues. Between the trimmed V and J ends, which lost 2 bases and 0 bases, there was a span of 16 bases. The CDR3 sequence: CASSLRGTREVNTEAFF. CDR3 coding DNA: TGTGCCAGCAGTTTAAGGGGCACAAGGGAGGTGAACACTGAAGCTTTCTTT.